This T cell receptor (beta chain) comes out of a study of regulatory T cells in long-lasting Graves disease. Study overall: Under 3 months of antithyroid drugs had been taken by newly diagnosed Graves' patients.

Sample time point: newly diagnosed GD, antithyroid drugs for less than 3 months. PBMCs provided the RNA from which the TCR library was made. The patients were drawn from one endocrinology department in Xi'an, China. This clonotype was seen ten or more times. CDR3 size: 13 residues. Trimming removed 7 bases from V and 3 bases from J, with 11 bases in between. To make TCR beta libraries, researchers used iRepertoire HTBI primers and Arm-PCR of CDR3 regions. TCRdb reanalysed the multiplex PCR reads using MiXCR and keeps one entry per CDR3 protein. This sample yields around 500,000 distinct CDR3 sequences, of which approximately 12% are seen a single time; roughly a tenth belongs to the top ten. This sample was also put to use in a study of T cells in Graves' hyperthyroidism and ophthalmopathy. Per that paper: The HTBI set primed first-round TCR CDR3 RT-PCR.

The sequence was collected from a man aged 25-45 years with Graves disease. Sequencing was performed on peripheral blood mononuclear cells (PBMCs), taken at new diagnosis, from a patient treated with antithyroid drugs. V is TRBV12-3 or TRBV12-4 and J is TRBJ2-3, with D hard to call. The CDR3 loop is CASKKEITDTQYF. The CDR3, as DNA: TGTGCCAGCAAAAAGGAGATTACAGATACGCAGTATTTT.